This TCR beta chain comes out of a study of control samples from healthy donors and cancer patients. Some clones are missing from TCRdb's copy, which holds only in-frame ones; the method was immunoSEQ multiplex PCR. This sample has around 130,000 clones, with roughly 91% found just once. CDR1 is SGDLS, CDR2 YYNGEE, per germline. The CDR3 loop spans 13 amino acids. V lost 3 bases and J 4 bases, leaving 10 bases between the germline ends. The sample was PBMCs. This receptor was obtained from a man in his forties or fifties with head and neck cancer. J is TRBJ1-1 and V is TRBV9; D is uncertain. The chain's CDR3 is CASSGTKGTEAFF. The CDR3 bases are TGTGCCAGCAGCGGAACCAAGGGCACTGAAGCTTTCTTT.